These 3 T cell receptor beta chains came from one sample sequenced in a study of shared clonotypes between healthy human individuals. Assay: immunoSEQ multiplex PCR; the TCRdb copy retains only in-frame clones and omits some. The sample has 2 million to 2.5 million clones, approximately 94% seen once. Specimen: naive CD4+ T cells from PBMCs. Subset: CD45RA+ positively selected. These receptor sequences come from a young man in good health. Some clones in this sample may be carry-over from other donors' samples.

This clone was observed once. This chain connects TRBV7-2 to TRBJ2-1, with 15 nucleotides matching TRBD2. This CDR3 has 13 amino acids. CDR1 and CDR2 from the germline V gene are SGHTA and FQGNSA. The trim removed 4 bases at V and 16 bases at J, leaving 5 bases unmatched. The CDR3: CASSYGTSGRLFF. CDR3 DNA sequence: TGTGCCAGCAGCTACGGGACTAGCGGGAGGTTATTCTTC.

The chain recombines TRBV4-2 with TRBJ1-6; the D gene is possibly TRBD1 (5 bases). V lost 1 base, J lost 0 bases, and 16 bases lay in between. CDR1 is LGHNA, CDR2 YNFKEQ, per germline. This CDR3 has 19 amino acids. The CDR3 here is CASSQAPMGPSSYNSPLHF. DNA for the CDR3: TGTGCCAGCAGCCAAGCACCGATGGGGCCGAGCTCCTATAATTCACCCCTCCACTTT.

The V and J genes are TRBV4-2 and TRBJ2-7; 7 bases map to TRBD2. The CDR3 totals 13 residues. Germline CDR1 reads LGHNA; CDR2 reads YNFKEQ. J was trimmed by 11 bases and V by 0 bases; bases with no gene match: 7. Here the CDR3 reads CASSQEGVAGEYF. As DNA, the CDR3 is TGTGCCAGCAGCCAAGAGGGGGTCGCGGGAGAGTACTTC.